One sample yielded the 11 T cell receptor beta chains listed below, sequenced in a study of T cell repertoires in cytomegalovirus infection. From the reads, TCRdb called clonotypes with MiXCR, one entry per CDR3 protein. In the table there are a few hundred thousand distinct CDR3 sequences, around 15% of which are singletons. Input material: CD8+ T cells from PBMCs. The receptors here all came from a human donor in good health (CMV status not recorded). Some clones in this sample may be carry-over from other donors' samples.

This clonotype was seen only a few times. The chain has TRBV20-1 and TRBJ2-7, with D hard to call. This CDR3 has 12 amino acids. Germline CDR1 DFQATT, CDR2 SNEGSKA (reference sequence). V lost 5 bases to trimming and J lost 3 bases, with 11 bases between them. CDR3 in amino acids: CSAPDVDYEQYF. Here the CDR3 DNA reads TGCAGTGCTCCAGACGTCGACTACGAGCAGTACTTC.

Concerning this clonotype itself: This sequence may be a read error, since a much larger clone differs from it by one base. The rearrangement links TRBV24-1 to TRBJ2-1; no firm D call. The germline V gene has CDR1 KGHDR and CDR2 SFDVKD. CDR3 length: 12 residues. The CDR3 region is CTTSDLLGEQFF. CDR3 DNA sequence: TGTACCACCAGTGACTTGTTGGGGGAGCAGTTCTTC.

As concerns this clonotype: Being one base from a much bigger clone, this may be a read error. The gene calls are TRBV28 and TRBJ1-1, with D perhaps matching TRBD1 (5 bases). The CDR3 extends over 13 amino acids. The germline gives CDR1 MDHEN, CDR2 SYDVKM. The CDR3 nucleotides read TGTGCCAGCAAGTTGGGGCTGAACACTAAAGCTTTCTTT. This encodes CASKLGLNTKAFF. Based on the CDR3 plus reference TRBV28 and TRBJ1-1, the full variable domain is DVKVTQSSRYLVKRTGEKVFLECVQDMDHENMFWYRQDPGLGLRLIYFSYDVKMKEKGDIPEGYSVSREKKERFSLILESASTNQTSMYLCASKLGLNTKAFFGQGTRLTVV.

The chain joins TRBV5-6 to TRBJ2-1, with 7 bases fitting TRBD2. V was pared by 4 bases and J by 4 bases, with 11 bases of the junction left unmatched. Germline loops: CDR1 SGHDT, CDR2 YYEEEE. This CDR3 is 16 amino acids long. The CDR3 nucleotides are TGTGCCAGCAGCCCGGGTTGGGGCGGGGGATACAATGAGCAGTTCTTC. Protein sequence: CASSPGWGGGYNEQFF.

The V and J genes are TRBV5-4 and TRBJ1-1; tentatively, D is TRBD1 (6 bases). CDR1 is SGHNT, CDR2 YYREEE, per germline (reference sequence). V lost 3 bases and J lost 4, with 10 bases in between. CDR3 size: 13 residues. In DNA, the CDR3 is TGTGCCAGCAGCTACTTGACAGGCACTGAAGCTTTCTTT. Protein product: CASSYLTGTEAFF.

In its sample, this clonotype was seen many times. The chain couples TRBV27 to TRBJ2-7; tentative D call: TRBD1 (6 bases). Trimming took 0 bases from V and 6 from J, leaving 15 bases between them. CDR3 size: 15 residues. Germline V gene sequence: CDR1 MNHEY, CDR2 SMNVEV (reference sequence). The CDR3 region has the DNA TGTGCCAGCAGTTTATCGGGACACGGTAACGGCGAGCAGTACTTC. Its translation: CASSLSGHGNGEQYF.

This rearrangement joins TRBV7-2 to TRBJ2-6, with D hard to call. This CDR3 is 15 amino acids long. From germline, CDR1 is SGHTA and CDR2 FQGNSA. Between the trimmed V and J ends, which lost 5 bases and 2 bases, there was a span of 10 bases. The DNA for the CDR3 is TGTGCCAGCAGCCCCACGTTACCTGGGGCCAACGTCCTGACTTTC. It translates to CASSPTLPGANVLTF.

The V gene is TRBV20-1, the J gene TRBJ2-7; D gene unclear. The CDR3 contains 12 residues. V was clipped by 4 bases and J by 2 bases, with 9 bases between them. CDR1 and CDR2 (germline): DFQATT, SNEGSKA (reference sequence). The CDR3 reads CSAKPRTYEQYF. As DNA, the CDR3 is TGCAGTGCTAAACCCAGAACCTACGAGCAGTACTTC.

Only one count was recorded for this clonotype. The chain uses TRBV9 and TRBJ1-1; TRBD1 matches 7 bases. Looked up from germline, CDR1 is SGDLS and CDR2 is YYNGEE. V shed 3 bases, J shed 7 bases, and the junction held 9 bases outside the gene matches. This CDR3 spans 14 amino acids. The CDR3 coding sequence is TGTGCCAGCAGCGCCGGGGACAGCCTATTTGAAGCTTTCTTT. It codes for CASSAGDSLFEAFF. Based on the CDR3 plus reference TRBV9 and TRBJ1-1, the full variable domain is DSGVTQTPKHLITATGQRVTLRCSPRSGDLSVYWYQQSLDQGLQFLIQYYNGEERAKGNILERFSAQQFPDLHSELNLSSLELGDSALYFCASSAGDSLFEAFFGQGTRLTVV.

Turning to this clonotype: A much larger clone differs by one base, so this may be a read error. The J gene is TRBJ2-1, the V gene TRBV10-3; 11 bases align to TRBD1. The J segment lost 8 bases and the V segment lost 0 bases, leaving 9 bases of the junction unmatched. Germline V lookup: CDR1 ENHRY, CDR2 SYGVKD. The CDR3 length is 17 residues. This CDR3 reads CAISESGWTGGVYEQFF. CDR3 bases: TGTGCCATCAGTGAGTCTGGCTGGACAGGGGGCGTGTATGAGCAGTTCTTC.

In its sample, this clonotype was seen many times. V usage is TRBV6-5 and J usage is TRBJ1-5, with TRBD1 as a possible D gene (5 bases). The CDR3 is made up of 14 amino acids. Germline CDR1 is MNHEY and CDR2 is SVGAGI. Deletions cut 6 bases from V and 3 bases from J, with 12 bases between. In DNA form, the CDR3 reads TGTGCCAGCAGGCCCAGGGTATTCAATCAGCCCCAGCATTTT. It encodes CASRPRVFNQPQHF.